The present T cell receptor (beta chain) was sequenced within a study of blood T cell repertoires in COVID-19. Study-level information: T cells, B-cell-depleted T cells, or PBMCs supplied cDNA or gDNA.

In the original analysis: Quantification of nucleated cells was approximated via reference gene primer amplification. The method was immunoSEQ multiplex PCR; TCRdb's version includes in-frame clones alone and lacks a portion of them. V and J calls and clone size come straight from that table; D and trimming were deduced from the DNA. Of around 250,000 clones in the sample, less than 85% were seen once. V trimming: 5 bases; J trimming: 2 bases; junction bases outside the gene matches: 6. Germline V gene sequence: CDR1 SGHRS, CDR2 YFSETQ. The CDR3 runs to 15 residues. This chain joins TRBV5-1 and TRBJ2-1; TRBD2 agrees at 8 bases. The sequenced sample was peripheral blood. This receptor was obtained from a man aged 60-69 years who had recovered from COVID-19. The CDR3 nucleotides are TGCGCCAGCAGACCCGGGGGGGGAGCCTACAATGAGCAGTTCTTC. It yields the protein CASRPGGGAYNEQFF.